This entry is about one TCR beta chain. This entry is derived from a study of cytomegalovirus exposure and HLA in healthy donors. CDR3 length: 14 amino acids. Germline trimming cut 5 bases from V and 4 bases from J; bases unmatched to any gene: 2. Germline loops: CDR1 SGHDT, CDR2 YYEEEE. Use of 60 Vbeta and 13 Jbeta primers characterized the PCR. This table comes from immunoSEQ multiplex PCR, and its TCRdb copy is limited to in-frame clones, with some not included. The sample lists approximately 300,000 clones, approximately 84% occurring once. V is TRBV5-6 and J is TRBJ2-1, with TRBD2 identical over 11 bases. What was sequenced was PBMCs. This receptor was identified in a woman aged 40 to 50 in good health and CMV-seropositive. The CDR3 DNA reads TGTGCCAGCAGGGGACTAGCGGAGTACAATGAGCAGTTCTTC. Protein product: CASRGLAEYNEQFF.